The sequence of this T cell receptor beta chain was determined in a study of blood T cell repertoires in COVID-19. Study-wide context: Collection of acute and convalescent COVID-19 samples took place in the United States, Italy and Spain. Sample material is recorded as cDNA or gDNA derived from T cells, B-cell-depleted T cells, or PBMCs.

Trimming removed 0 bases from V and 6 bases from J, with 9 bases in between. Germline V CDR1 and CDR2: SGDLS, YYNGEE. The CDR3 totals 14 residues. Per the authors' pipeline: Reference gene primers were amplified, and this amplification served to estimate nucleated cell counts. TCRdb keeps only in-frame clones here, not all; method: immunoSEQ multiplex PCR. The V and J calls and the clone size are those of that table, but D and trimming were determined from the DNA. This table holds over 35,000 clones, approximately 87% found once. This chain uses TRBV9 with TRBJ2-2, with D uncertain. Sequencing used peripheral blood. This TCR derives from a man aged 40-49 years with COVID-19, enrolled during active disease. The CDR3 spells CASSVAGPSGELFF. The CDR3 region has the DNA TGTGCCAGCAGCGTAGCTGGGCCATCCGGGGAGCTGTTTTTT.